The rows below give T cell receptor beta chains drawn from one sample of a study of human T cells and chemical hapten exposure. MiXCR, run by TCRdb on the RACE reads, gives a single entry per CDR3 protein. This repertoire shows tens of thousands of distinct CDR3 sequences, approximately 9.3% found once; its top ten account for about an eighth. Sequences were derived from whole blood, sampled in connection with sensitization to the hapten diphenylcyclopropenone (DPC). These receptors came from a woman aged 35 to 49 with alopecia areata. Some clones in this sample may be carry-over from other donors' samples. CDR3s include the opening cysteine and the closing phenylalanine or tryptophan. D genes are given only for firm matches. Clone size is not always given. Where it is, it says once, few, many or a class for expanded clones.

v_call	j_call	d_call	clone_size	cdr3_aa	cdr3_nt
TRBV6-5	TRBJ1-1	.	few	CASSLGRIVPEAFF	TGTGCCAGCAGTCTCGGACGGATTGTCCCTGAAGCTTTCTTT
TRBV29-1	TRBJ2-7	.	.	CSVEVLYEQYF	TGCAGCGTTGAGGTCTTGTACGAGCAGTACTTC
TRBV20-1	TRBJ2-1	.	many	CSAKQGLDYNEQFF	TGCAGTGCTAAACAGGGACTGGATTACAATGAGCAGTTCTTC
TRBV18	TRBJ1-6	.	many	CASSRAGERSPLHF	TGTGCCAGCTCACGCGCAGGGGAAAGATCACCCCTCCACTTT
TRBV5-1	TRBJ2-3	TRBD2	.	CASSFTSGPEGTQYF	TGCGCCAGCAGCTTCACTAGCGGGCCCGAGGGTACGCAGTATTTT
TRBV28	TRBJ1-5	.	.	CASRAGMSNQPQHF	TGTGCCAGCAGGGCGGGGATGAGCAATCAGCCCCAGCATTTT
TRBV28	TRBJ2-3	TRBD1	many	CASSSGQALDTQYF	TGTGCCAGCAGTTCCGGACAGGCCTTAGATACGCAGTATTTT
TRBV14	TRBJ1-6	.	few	CASSLGTGSPLHF	TGTGCCAGCAGCCTGGGAACCGGGTCACCCCTCCACTTT
TRBV7-9	TRBJ2-3	.	many	CASSLALDTQYF	TGTGCCAGCAGCCTAGCTTTGGATACGCAGTATTTT
TRBV30	TRBJ2-7	TRBD1	many	CAWSVLGTGPDEQYF	TGTGCCTGGAGTGTACTGGGGACAGGACCAGACGAGCAGTACTTC
TRBV10-3	TRBJ2-7	.	many	CASQGQGNEQYF	TGTGCCTCCCAAGGGCAGGGTAACGAGCAGTACTTC
TRBV5-6	TRBJ1-5	.	many	CAPEDQPQHF	TGTGCCCCCGAAGATCAGCCCCAGCATTTT
TRBV2	TRBJ2-1	.	many	CASSEVRGEQFF	TGTGCCAGCAGTGAGGTACGGGGTGAGCAGTTCTTC
TRBV5-1	TRBJ2-2	.	few	CASSLAAVNTGELFF	TGCGCCAGCAGCTTGGCCGCAGTGAACACCGGGGAGCTGTTTTTT
TRBV6-1	TRBJ1-6	.	.	CASSEKWGGNSPLHF	TGTGCCAGCAGTGAGAAGTGGGGTGGGAATTCACCCCTCCACTTT
TRBV19	TRBJ2-5	.	.	CASSIKTSSLQETQYF	TGTGCCAGTAGTATAAAAACTAGCAGTCTCCAAGAGACCCAGTACTTC
TRBV7-9	TRBJ1-1	.	few	CASSPVGVRAEAFF	TGTGCCAGCAGCCCGGTTGGGGTAAGGGCTGAAGCTTTCTTT
TRBV20-1	TRBJ2-7	.	.	CSAIRRTYEQYF	TGCAGTGCCATCCGACGGACCTACGAGCAGTACTTC
TRBV5-4	TRBJ1-3	.	.	CASSLWTSGNTIYF	TGTGCCAGCAGCTTGTGGACAAGCGGAAACACCATATATTTT
TRBV6-2/TRBV6-3	TRBJ2-3	TRBD2	many	CASSYSTSGRTQYF	TGTGCCAGCAGTTACTCGACTAGCGGGCGTACGCAGTATTTT
TRBV4-1	TRBJ1-5	.	.	CASSQEGGPQPQHF	TGCGCCAGCAGCCAAGAGGGGGGCCCTCAGCCCCAGCATTTT
TRBV7-2	TRBJ1-5	.	many	CASSQSGMSNQPQHF	TGTGCCAGCAGCCAATCAGGGATGAGCAATCAGCCCCAGCATTTT
TRBV6-2/TRBV6-3	TRBJ1-5	TRBD1	many	CASSYSTGSNQPQHF	TGTGCCAGCAGTTACTCGACAGGGAGCAATCAGCCCCAGCATTTT
TRBV4-2	TRBJ2-5	.	many	CASSQDLRLNAETQYF	TGTGCCAGCAGCCAAGATCTTAGGCTGAATGCGGAGACCCAGTACTTC
TRBV29-1	TRBJ2-5	TRBD1	many	CSATGGLGAAQYF	TGCAGCGCCACAGGGGGCCTCGGGGCGGCCCAGTACTTC
TRBV2	TRBJ2-4	.	many	CASRLGQLIAKNIQYF	TGTGCCAGCAGACTCGGACAGCTTATAGCCAAAAACATTCAGTACTTC
TRBV28	TRBJ1-5	.	many	CASSDGKRGHSNQPQHF	TGTGCCAGCAGTGACGGGAAGAGGGGCCATAGCAATCAGCCCCAGCATTTT
TRBV5-4	TRBJ2-5	TRBD2	many	CASSVGLAEGETQYF	TGTGCCAGCAGCGTAGGACTAGCGGAGGGGGAGACCCAGTACTTC
TRBV6-1	TRBJ2-7	TRBD1	few	CASTIGDRGYEQYF	TGTGCCAGCACGATCGGGGACAGGGGCTACGAGCAGTACTTC
TRBV7-9	TRBJ2-3	.	few	CASSGKGTPSTDTQYF	TGTGCCAGCAGCGGCAAAGGGACACCTAGCACAGATACGCAGTATTTT
TRBV28	TRBJ2-7	TRBD1	medium-sized	CASSLASLLGQASSYEQYF	TGTGCCAGCAGTTTAGCCTCATTATTGGGACAGGCGAGCTCCTACGAGCAGTACTTC
TRBV12-5	TRBJ2-1	.	many	CASGSRARRSYNEQFF	TGTGCTAGTGGTTCGCGCGCTAGGAGGTCCTACAATGAGCAGTTCTTC
TRBV12-3/TRBV12-4	TRBJ1-5	TRBD1	few	CASTLYPDRGNQPRHF	TGTGCCAGCACCCTTTATCCGGACAGGGGGAATCAGCCCCGGCATTTT
TRBV5-1	TRBJ2-7	TRBD1	.	CASSLVTGTGPREQYF	TGCGCCAGCAGCTTAGTCACCGGGACAGGACCTAGGGAGCAGTACTTC
TRBV9	TRBJ2-2	TRBD2	few	CASSVLDVAGPTGELFF	TGTGCCAGCAGCGTTCTCGACGTAGCGGGACCTACCGGGGAGCTGTTTTTT
TRBV7-9	TRBJ2-7	.	many	CASSLPGTFSGNYEQYF	TGTGCCAGCAGCTTACCTGGAACGTTCTCAGGGAATTACGAGCAGTACTTC
TRBV4-1	TRBJ2-7	.	.	CASSPRDPSYEQYF	TGCGCCAGCAGCCCCCGGGACCCCTCCTACGAGCAGTACTTC
TRBV12-3/TRBV12-4	TRBJ2-3	.	many	CASSFTDTQYF	TGTGCCAGCAGTTTCACAGATACGCAGTATTTT
TRBV18	TRBJ2-3	.	many	CASSIQGRTDTQYF	TGTGCCAGCTCCATACAGGGACGCACAGATACGCAGTATTTT
TRBV4-1	TRBJ1-5	.	.	CASSQDFGPNQPQHF	TGCGCCAGCAGCCAAGATTTCGGACCTAATCAGCCCCAGCATTTT